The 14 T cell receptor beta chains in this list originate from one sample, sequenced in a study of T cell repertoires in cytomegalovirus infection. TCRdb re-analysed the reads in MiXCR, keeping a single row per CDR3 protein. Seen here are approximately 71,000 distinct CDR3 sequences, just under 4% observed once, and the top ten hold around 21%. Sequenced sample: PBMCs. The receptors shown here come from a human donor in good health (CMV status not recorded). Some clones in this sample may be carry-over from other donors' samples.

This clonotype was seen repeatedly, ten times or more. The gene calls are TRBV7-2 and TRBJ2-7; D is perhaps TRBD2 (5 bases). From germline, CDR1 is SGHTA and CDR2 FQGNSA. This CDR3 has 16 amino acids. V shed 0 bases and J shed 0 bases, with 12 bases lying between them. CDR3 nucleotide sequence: TGTGCCAGCAGCTTAGCACGGGCGGGTACCTCCTACGAGCAGTACTTC. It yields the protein CASSLARAGTSYEQYF.

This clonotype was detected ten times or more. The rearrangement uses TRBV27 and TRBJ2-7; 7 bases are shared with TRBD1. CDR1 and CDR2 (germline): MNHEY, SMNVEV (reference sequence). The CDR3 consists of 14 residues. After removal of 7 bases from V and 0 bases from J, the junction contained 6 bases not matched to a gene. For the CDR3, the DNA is TGTGCCAGCAAACTGGACAGGAACTCCTACGAGCAGTACTTC. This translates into CASKLDRNSYEQYF.

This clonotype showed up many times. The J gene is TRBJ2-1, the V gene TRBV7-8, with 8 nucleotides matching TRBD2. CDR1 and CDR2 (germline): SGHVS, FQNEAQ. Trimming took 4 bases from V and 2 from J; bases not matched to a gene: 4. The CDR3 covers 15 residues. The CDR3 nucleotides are TGTGCCAGCAGCTCGGGGGGGCCCGCCTACAATGAGCAGTTCTTC. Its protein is CASSSGGPAYNEQFF.

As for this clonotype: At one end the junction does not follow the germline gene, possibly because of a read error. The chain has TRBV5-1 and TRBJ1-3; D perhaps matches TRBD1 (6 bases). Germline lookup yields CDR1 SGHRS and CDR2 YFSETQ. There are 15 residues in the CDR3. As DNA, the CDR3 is TGCGCCAGCAGAACTGGACAGTACGGAGGAAACAACATATATTTT. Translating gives CASRTGQYGGNNIYF.

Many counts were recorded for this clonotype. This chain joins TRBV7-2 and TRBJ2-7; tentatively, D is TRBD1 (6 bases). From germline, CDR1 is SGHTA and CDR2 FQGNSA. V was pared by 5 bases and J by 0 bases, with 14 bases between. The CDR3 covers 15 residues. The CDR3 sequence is CASSRRGSVSYEQYF. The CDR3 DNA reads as TGTGCCAGCAGCCGCAGGGGCTCCGTCTCCTACGAGCAGTACTTC.

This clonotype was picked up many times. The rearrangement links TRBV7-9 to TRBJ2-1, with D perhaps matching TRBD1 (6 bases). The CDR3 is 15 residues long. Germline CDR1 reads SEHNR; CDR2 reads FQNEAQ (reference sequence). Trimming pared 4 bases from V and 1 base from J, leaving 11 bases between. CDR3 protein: CASSSRQVSYNEQFF. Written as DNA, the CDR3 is TGTGCCAGCAGCTCTCGACAGGTTTCCTACAATGAGCAGTTCTTC.

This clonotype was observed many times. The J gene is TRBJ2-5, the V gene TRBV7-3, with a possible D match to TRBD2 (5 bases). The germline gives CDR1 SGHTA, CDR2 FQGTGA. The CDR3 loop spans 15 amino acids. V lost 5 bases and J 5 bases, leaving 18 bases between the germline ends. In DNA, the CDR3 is TGTGCCAGCAGCCAAGGGATCATGGGAGAGGAGACCCAGTACTTC. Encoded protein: CASSQGIMGEETQYF. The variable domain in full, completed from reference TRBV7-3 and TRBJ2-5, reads GAGVSQTPSNKVTEKGKYVELRCDPISGHTALYWYRQSLGQGPEFLIYFQGTGAADDSGLPNDRFFAVRPEGSVSTLKIQRTERGDSAVYLCASSQGIMGEETQYFGPGTRLLVL.

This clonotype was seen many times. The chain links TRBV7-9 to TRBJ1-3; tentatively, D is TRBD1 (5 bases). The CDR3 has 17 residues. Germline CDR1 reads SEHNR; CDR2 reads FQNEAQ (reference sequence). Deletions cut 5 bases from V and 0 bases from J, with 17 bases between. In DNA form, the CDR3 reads TGTGCCAGCAGCGCAATTCGGGGGACGCACTCTGGAAACACCATATATTTT. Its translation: CASSAIRGTHSGNTIYF.

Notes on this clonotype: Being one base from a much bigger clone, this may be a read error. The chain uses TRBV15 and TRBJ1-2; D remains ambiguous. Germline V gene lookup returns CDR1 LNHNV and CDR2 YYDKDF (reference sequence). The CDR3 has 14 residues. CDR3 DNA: TGTGCCACCGGCAGAGATCGAATGAACTATGGCTACACCTTC. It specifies CATGRDRMNYGYTF.

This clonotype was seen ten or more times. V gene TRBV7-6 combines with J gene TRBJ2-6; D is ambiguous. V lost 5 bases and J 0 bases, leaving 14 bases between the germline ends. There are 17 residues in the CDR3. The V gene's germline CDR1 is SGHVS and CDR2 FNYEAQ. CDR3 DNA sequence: TGTGCCAGCAGCGATCTCCGACGGATCTCTGGGGCCAACGTCCTGACTTTC. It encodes CASSDLRRISGANVLTF. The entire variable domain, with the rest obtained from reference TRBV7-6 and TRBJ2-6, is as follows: GAGVSQSPRYKVTKRGQDVALRCDPISGHVSLYWYRQALGQGPEFLTYFNYEAQQDKSGLPNDRFSAERPEGSISTLTIQRTEQRDSAMYRCASSDLRRISGANVLTFGAGSRLTVL.

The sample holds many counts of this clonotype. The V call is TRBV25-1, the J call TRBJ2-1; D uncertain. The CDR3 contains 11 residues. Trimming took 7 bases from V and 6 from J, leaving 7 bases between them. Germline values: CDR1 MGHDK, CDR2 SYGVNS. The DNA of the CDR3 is TGTGCCAGCATAGAATTCAATGAGCAGTTCTTC. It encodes CASIEFNEQFF.

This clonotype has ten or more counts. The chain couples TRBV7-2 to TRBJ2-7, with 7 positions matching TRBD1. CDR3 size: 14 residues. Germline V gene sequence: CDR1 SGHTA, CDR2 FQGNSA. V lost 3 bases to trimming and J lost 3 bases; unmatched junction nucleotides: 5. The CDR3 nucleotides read TGTGCCAGCAGCTTCGGGACAGTATTCTACGAGCAGTACTTC. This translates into CASSFGTVFYEQYF. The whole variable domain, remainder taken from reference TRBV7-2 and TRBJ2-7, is GAGVSQSPSNKVTEKGKDVELRCDPISGHTALYWYRQSLGQGLEFLIYFQGNSAPDKSGLPSDRFSAERTGGSVSTLTIQRTQQEDSAVYLCASSFGTVFYEQYFGPGTRLTVT.

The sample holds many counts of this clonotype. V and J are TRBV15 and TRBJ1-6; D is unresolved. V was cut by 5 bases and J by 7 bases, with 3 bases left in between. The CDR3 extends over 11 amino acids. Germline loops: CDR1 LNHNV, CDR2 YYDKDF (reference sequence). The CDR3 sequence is CATSQNSPLHF. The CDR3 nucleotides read TGTGCCACCAGCCAAAATTCACCCCTCCACTTT.

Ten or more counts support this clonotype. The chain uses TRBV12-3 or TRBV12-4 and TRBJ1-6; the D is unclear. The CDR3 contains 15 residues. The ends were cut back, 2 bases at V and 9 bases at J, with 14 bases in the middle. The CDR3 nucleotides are TGTGCCAGCAGTTTAAAAGGGATCAGTATTTCACCCCTCCACTTT. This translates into CASSLKGISISPLHF.